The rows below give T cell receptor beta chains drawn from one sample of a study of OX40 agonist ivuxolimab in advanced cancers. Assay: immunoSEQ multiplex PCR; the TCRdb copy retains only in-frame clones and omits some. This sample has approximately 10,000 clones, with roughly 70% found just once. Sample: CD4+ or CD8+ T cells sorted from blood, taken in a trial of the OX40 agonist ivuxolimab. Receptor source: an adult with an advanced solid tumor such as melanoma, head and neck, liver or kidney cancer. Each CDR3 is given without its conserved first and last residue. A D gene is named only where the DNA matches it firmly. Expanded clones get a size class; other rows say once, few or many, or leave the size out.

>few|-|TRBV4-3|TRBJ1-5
ASSQERRSNQPQH
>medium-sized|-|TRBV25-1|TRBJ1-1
ASSKGDFEAF
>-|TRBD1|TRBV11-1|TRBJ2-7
ASSFDRGNYEQY
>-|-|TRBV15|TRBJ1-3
ATSHGTSGNTIY
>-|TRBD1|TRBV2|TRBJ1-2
ASRDRGSGFYGYT
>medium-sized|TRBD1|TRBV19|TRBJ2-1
ASSDGTGGDEQF
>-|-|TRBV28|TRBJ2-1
ASSTEYNEQF
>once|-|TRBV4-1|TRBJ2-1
ASSQDTRYNEQF
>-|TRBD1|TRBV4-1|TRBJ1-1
ASSPDRGWTEAF
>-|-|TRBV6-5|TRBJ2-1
ASSRDWLYNEQF
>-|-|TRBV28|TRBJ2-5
ASSLYETQY
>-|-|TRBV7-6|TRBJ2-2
ASSHSPGAGMSGELF
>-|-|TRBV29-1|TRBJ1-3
SVGGGPTSGNTIY
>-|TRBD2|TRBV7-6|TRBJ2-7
ASSEGTSGEYEQY
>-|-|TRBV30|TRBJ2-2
AWSPISSAGELF
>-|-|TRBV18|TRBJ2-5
ASSLGGRETQY
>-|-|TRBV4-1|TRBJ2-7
ASSQGDGPYEQY
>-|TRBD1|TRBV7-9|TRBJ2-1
ASSPYLNRGRGNEQF
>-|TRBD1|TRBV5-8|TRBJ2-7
ASSLLQGAHQEQY
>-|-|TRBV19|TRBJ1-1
ASSIDSHYTEAF
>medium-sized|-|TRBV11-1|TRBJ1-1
ASSLNPRRSTEAF
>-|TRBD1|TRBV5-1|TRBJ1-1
ASSLTGGSTEAF
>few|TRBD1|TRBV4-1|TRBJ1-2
ASSRHKQGARDADGYT
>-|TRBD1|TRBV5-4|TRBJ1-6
ASSLETGGSSPLH
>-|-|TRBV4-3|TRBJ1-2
ASSQDPGSYYGYT
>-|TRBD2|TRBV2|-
ASSEWSGAGTYEQY
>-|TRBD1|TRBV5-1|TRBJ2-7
ASRGTGYEQY
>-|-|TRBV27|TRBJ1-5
ASRDSWGNQPQH
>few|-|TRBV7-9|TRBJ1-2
ASRPDDYGYT
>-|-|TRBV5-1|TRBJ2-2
ASSPLGGGNTGELF
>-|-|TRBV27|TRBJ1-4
ASRGGSDEKLF